Sequencing of this T cell receptor (beta chain) was carried out in a study of cytomegalovirus exposure and HLA in healthy donors. Findings and limits, study-wide: The authors confirmed in vitro that a few CMV-associated chains were specific for CMV antigens. Available immune exposure information was restricted to CMV serostatus only.

At collection, donors were nominally healthy, but unrecorded immune exposures were probable. The primer mix had 60 Vbeta and 13 Jbeta primers. In the source study's methods: In a later analysis, of 80 million or so unique beta chains, some 10 million appeared in at least two donors. TCRdb's table, derived via immunoSEQ multiplex PCR, lists solely in-frame clones and lacks some. The V and J calls and the clone size are those of that table, but D and trimming were determined from the DNA. Of about 150,000 clones in the sample, about three quarters were seen once. The CDR3 is 16 residues long. The germline V gene encodes CDR1 MNHEY and CDR2 SMNVEV (reference sequence). Losses at the gene ends were 3 bases for V and 4 bases for J; bases not matched to a gene: 7. This clone is a singleton in its sample. The target antigen is unknown.

This TCR came from a man between 40 and 49 years old in good health and CMV-seropositive. Sequencing input: PBMCs. The chain joins TRBV27 to TRBJ2-7; 12 nucleotides agree with TRBD2. The CDR3 sequence: CASSFGRLAGGYEQYF. CDR3 DNA: TGTGCCAGCAGTTTCGGAAGGCTAGCGGGAGGGTACGAGCAGTACTTC.